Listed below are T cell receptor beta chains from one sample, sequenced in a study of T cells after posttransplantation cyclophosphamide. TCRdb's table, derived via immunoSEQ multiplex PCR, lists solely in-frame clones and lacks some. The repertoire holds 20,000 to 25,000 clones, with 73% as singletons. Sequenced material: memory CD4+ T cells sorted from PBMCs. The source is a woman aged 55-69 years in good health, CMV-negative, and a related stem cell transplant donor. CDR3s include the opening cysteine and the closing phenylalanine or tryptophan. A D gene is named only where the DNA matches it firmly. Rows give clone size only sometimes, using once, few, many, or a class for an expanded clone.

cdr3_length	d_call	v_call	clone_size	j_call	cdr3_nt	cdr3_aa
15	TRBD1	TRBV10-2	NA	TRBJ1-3	TGCGCCAGCAGCGAGGGGGCCTTCTCTGGAAACACCATATATTTT	CASSEGAFSGNTIYF
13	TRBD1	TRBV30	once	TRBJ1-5	TGTGCCTGGGGTTCAGGGGGCAACCAGCCCCAGCATTTT	CAWGSGGNQPQHF
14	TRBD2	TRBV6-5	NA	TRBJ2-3	TGTGCCAGCAGTTACTCGCTAGCGGGGGGTACGCAGTATTTT	CASSYSLAGGTQYF
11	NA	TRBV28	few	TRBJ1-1	TGTGCCAGCAGTTCAAGGACTGGGGCTTTCTTT	CASSSRTGAFF
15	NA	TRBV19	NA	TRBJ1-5	TGTGCCAGTAGTATACCAGGGGTCAGCAATCAGCCCCAGCATTTT	CASSIPGVSNQPQHF
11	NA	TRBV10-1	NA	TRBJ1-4	TGCGCCAGCAGTGAGCTGGAAAAACTGTTTTTT	CASSELEKLFF
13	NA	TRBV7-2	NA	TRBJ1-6	TGTGCCAGCAGCTCAAGACAGGATTCACCCCTCCACTTT	CASSSRQDSPLHF
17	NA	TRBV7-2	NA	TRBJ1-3	TGTGCCAGCAGCGTGAAGGGACTGGGGTTTTCGGGAAACACCATATATTTT	CASSVKGLGFSGNTIYF
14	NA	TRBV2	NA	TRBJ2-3	TGTGCCAGCAGTGACGGGGTAGTCACAGATACGCAGTATTTT	CASSDGVVTDTQYF
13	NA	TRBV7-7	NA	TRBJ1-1	TGTGCCAGCAGCTCGGGACAGAACACTGAAGCTTTCTTT	CASSSGQNTEAFF
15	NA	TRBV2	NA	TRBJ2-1	TGTGCCAGCAGGTTAGCGAGTGGGCCTTACAATGAGCAGTTCTTC	CASRLASGPYNEQFF
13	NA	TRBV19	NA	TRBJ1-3	TGTGCCACCCGCCGGACAGCCGGAAACACCATATATTTT	CATRRTAGNTIYF
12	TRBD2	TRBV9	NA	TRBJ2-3	TGTGCCAGCAGCTCCGGGAGGGATACGCAGTATTTT	CASSSGRDTQYF
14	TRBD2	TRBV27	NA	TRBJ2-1	TGTGCCAGCAGTATAGCGGGAGGTTACAATGAGCAGTTCTTC	CASSIAGGYNEQFF
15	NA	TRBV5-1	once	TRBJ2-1	TGCGCCAGCAGCTTGGATGGTGGGGTAGCGAATGAGCAGTTCTTC	CASSLDGGVANEQFF
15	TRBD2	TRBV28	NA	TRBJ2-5	TGTGCCAGCAACAACCCAGCGGGGGGCCGGGAGACCCAGTACTTC	CASNNPAGGRETQYF
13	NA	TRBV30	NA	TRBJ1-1	TGTGCCTGGAGCGTGGGCGTTTATTCCCCAGCTTTCTTT	CAWSVGVYSPAFF
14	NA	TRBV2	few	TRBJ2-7	TGTGCCAGCAGTGGACAGAGAGTTGGCTACGAGCAGTACTTC	CASSGQRVGYEQYF
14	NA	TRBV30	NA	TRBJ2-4	TGTGCCTGGAGTCTAGGGACACTCTTTTACATTCAGTACTTC	CAWSLGTLFYIQYF
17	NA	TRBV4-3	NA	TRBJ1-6	TGCGCCAGCAGCCAAGATTTGGGGAGCTCCTATAATTCACCCCTCCACTTT	CASSQDLGSSYNSPLHF
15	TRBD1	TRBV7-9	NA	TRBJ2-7	TGTGCCAGCAGCCGGGGCCCGGACAGGGGAGGGGAGCAGTACTTC	CASSRGPDRGGEQYF
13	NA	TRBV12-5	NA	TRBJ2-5	TGTGCTAGTGGTTTCGGGGGGCAGGGAACCCAGTACTTC	CASGFGGQGTQYF
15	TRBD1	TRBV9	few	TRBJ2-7	TGTGCCAGCAGCCCCGAGGGGGCAGGGTCCTACGAGCAGTACTTC	CASSPEGAGSYEQYF
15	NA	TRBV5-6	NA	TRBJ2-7	TGTGCCAGCAGCTTGCAGGGAGGATTCGGCTACGAGCAGTACTTC	CASSLQGGFGYEQYF
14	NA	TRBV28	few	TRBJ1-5	TGTGCCAGCGCGGGCCGCCGGGGCAATCAGCCCCAGCATTTT	CASAGRRGNQPQHF
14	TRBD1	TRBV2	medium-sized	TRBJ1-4	TGTGCCAGCAGTGCGGACAGGGGAGTGGAAAAACTGTTTTTT	CASSADRGVEKLFF
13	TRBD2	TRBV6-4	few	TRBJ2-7	TGTGCCAGCACCCTAGCGGGCTCCTACGAGCAGTACTTC	CASTLAGSYEQYF
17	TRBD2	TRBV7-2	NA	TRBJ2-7	TGTGCCAGCAGCCAGAGAGTGGGACTAGCGGGTTTTGGCGAGCAGTACTTC	CASSQRVGLAGFGEQYF
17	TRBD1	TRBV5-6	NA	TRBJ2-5	TGTGCCAGCACCCGTCCCGGGACAGGGCCCTCCCAAGAGACCCAGTACTTC	CASTRPGTGPSQETQYF
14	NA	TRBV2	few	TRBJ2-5	TGTGCCAGCCGGGGCGGGGCCTTTCAAGAGACCCAGTACTTC	CASRGGAFQETQYF
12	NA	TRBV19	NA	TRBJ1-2	TGTGCCAGTAGTATCCGACATTCAGGCTACACCTTC	CASSIRHSGYTF
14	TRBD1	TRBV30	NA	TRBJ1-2	TGTGCCTGGATACGGACAGGGGGCGTTTATGGCTACACCTTC	CAWIRTGGVYGYTF
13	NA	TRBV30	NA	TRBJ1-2	TGTGCCTGGAGTGTATCAGAAGGTACCCCAGGCTTATTC	CAWSVSEGTPGLF
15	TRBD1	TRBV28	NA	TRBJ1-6	TGTGCCAGCAGTGGCTCGACAGGGAACAATTCACCCCTCCACTTT	CASSGSTGNNSPLHF
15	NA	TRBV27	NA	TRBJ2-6	TGTGCCAGCAGTTTACAGGGTTCTGGGGCCAACGTCCTGACTTTC	CASSLQGSGANVLTF
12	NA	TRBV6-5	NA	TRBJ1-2	TGTGCCAGCAGATCTACGAGCTATGGCTACACCTTC	CASRSTSYGYTF
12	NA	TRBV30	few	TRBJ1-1	TGTGCCTGGAGGGGGTGGGGCGCTGAAGCTTTCTTT	CAWRGWGAEAFF
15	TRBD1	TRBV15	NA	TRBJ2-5	TGTGCCACCAGCAGAGAATCGACAGGGTTTGAGACCCAGTACTTC	CATSRESTGFETQYF
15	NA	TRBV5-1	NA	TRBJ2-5	TGCGCCAGCAGCCTTTCGGGGGACTCCGGAGAGACCCAGTACTTC	CASSLSGDSGETQYF
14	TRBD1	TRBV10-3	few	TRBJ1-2	TGTGCCATCAGTGATGGGACAGGGTGGTATGGCTACACCTTC	CAISDGTGWYGYTF
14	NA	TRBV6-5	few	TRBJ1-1	TGTGCCAGCAGTTACGGCAGCGCGAACACTGAAGCTTTCTTT	CASSYGSANTEAFF
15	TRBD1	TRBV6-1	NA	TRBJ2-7	TGTGCCAGCAAGGTGGGAGGGACAGGGGGCTACGAGCAGTACTTC	CASKVGGTGGYEQYF
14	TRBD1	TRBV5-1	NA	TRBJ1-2	TGCGCCAGCAGCCGGGGACAGGAGACATATGGCTACACCTTC	CASSRGQETYGYTF
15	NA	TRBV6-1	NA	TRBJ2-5	TGTGCCAGCAGTGAAATCGGAACTATGGAAGAGACCCAGTACTTC	CASSEIGTMEETQYF
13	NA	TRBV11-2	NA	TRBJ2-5	TGTGCCAGCAGCTTAGATATCCAAGAGACCCAGTACTTC	CASSLDIQETQYF
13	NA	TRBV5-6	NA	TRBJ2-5	TGTGCCAGCAGCTTGGCGTCCCCTCGGACCCAGTACTTC	CASSLASPRTQYF
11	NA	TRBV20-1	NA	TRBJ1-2	TGCAGTGCTAGTCTCGGGTATGGCTACACCTTC	CSASLGYGYTF
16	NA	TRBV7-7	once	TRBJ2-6	TGTGCCAGCAGCCCCGGCGGGTCCTCTGGGGCCAACGTCCTGACTTTC	CASSPGGSSGANVLTF
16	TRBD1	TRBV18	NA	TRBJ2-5	TGTGCCAGCTCCCTAAACGCCCTCCGACAGGGAGAGACCCAGTACTTC	CASSLNALRQGETQYF
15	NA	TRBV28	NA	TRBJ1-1	TGTGCCAGCAGTCTATTGGGCAGGGATTTATCTGAAGCTTTCTTT	CASSLLGRDLSEAFF
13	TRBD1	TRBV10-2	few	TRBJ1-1	TGCGCCAGCAAGGACAGGGAGAACACTGAAGCTTTCTTT	CASKDRENTEAFF
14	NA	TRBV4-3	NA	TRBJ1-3	TGCGCCAGCAGCCAGGACAGCTCTGGAAACACCATATATTTT	CASSQDSSGNTIYF
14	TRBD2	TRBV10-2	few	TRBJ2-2	TGCGCCAGCACTGCGGGCGGGGGGACCGGGGAGCTGTTTTTT	CASTAGGGTGELFF
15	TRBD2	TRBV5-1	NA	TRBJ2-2	TGCGCCAGCAGCTTGGGTAGCGGGGGCACCGGGGAGCTGTTTTTT	CASSLGSGGTGELFF
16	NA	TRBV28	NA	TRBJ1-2	TGTGCCAGCAACAAAGCCTCAGGGCTGAAAAGGAAGGGCTACACCTTC	CASNKASGLKRKGYTF
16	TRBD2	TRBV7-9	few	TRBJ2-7	TGTGCCAGCAGCCCCCTACGACTAGCGGGGACCTACGAGCAGTACTTC	CASSPLRLAGTYEQYF
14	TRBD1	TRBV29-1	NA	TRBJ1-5	TGCAGCGTTTCCGGGACAGATAGCAATCAGCCCCAGCATTTT	CSVSGTDSNQPQHF
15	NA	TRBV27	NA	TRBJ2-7	TGTGCCAGCCAAGCCGGACTATCCGAAAGCTACGAGCAGTACTTC	CASQAGLSESYEQYF
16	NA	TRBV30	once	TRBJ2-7	TGTGCCTGGGGGAGTCAGTGGGGGCAGTCCTCCTACGAGCAGTACTTC	CAWGSQWGQSSYEQYF